This T cell receptor (beta chain) originates from a study of CD8+CD57+ T cells in acquired aplastic anemia. For the study at large: Sorted CD4+ plus CD8+ cells gave DNA averaging roughly 3.2 ug.

In germline, CDR1 is LNHNV, CDR2 YYDKDF (reference sequence). The CDR3 has 14 amino acids. Trimming left V 1 base short and J 0 bases short, with 6 bases between. Template material for TCR beta VDJ and CDR3 profiling consisted of genomic DNA. TCRdb re-called the reads with MiXCR, one entry per CDR3 protein. The sample has roughly 220,000 distinct CDR3 sequences, 65% seen once. Notes on the study in general: Patients and controls shared twenty-nine CD8+ CDR3 sequences. CD8+ Simpson's diversity in patients was not significantly different from that in controls.

Turning to this clonotype: What it binds is unknown.

Patients who underwent sequencing had shown CD8+CD57+ cell expansion by flow cytometry. The sample was sorted CD4+, CD8+, or CD8+CD57+ T cells (not recorded which) from PBMCs. The chain combines TRBV15 with TRBJ1-1, with D unclear. This receptor was taken from a human donor with aplastic anemia. The CDR3 coding sequence is TGTGCCACCAGCAGAGCCATCATGAACACTGAAGCTTTCTTT. Translation: CATSRAIMNTEAFF.